This is a list of T cell receptor beta chains from one sample in a study of T cell responses to AZD1222 COVID-19 vaccine. Sequenced by immunoSEQ multiplex PCR; TCRdb stores in-frame clones only, minus some. The sample has under 150,000 clones, about nine tenths seen once. The sample here was peripheral blood, taken on day 0 of AZD1222 vaccination. The source of these receptors is an adult in good health. Each CDR3 is given with its conserved first and last residue. The D gene is left open where the match is weak. Clone sizes are given selectively: once, few, many, or a class where the clone is expanded.

>TRBJ2-3|NA|TRBV30|NA
CAWNGVPSTDTQYF
TGTGCCTGGAACGGGGTGCCTAGCACAGATACGCAGTATTTT
>TRBJ2-7|NA|TRBV12-5|NA
CASGSRGGRSSYEQYF
TGTGCTAGTGGTTCCCGAGGGGGGAGGAGCTCCTACGAGCAGTACTTC
>TRBJ1-5|NA|TRBV6-2/TRBV6-3|TRBD1
CASSYRDRQNQPQHF
TGTGCCAGCAGTTACCGGGACAGACAAAATCAGCCCCAGCATTTT
>TRBJ2-3|few|TRBV11-3|TRBD1
CASSERQGHTDTQYF
TGTGCCAGCAGCGAAAGACAGGGGCACACAGATACGCAGTATTTT
>TRBJ2-4|few|TRBV19|NA
CASSVTASSKNIQYF
TGTGCCAGTAGTGTAACAGCGTCATCCAAAAACATTCAGTACTTC
>TRBJ2-1|NA|TRBV4-1|TRBD2
CASSGRTRHSYNEQFF
TGCGCCAGCAGCGGGCGGACTAGGCACTCCTACAATGAGCAGTTCTTC
>TRBJ1-2|NA|TRBV3-1/TRBV3-2|TRBD1
CASSRHGDRKYGYTF
TGTGCCAGCAGCCGACACGGGGACAGGAAATATGGCTACACCTTC
>TRBJ2-1|NA|TRBV18|TRBD1
CASSPGRQGVEQFF
TGTGCCAGCTCACCGGGGAGACAGGGGGTTGAGCAGTTCTTC
>TRBJ2-1|NA|TRBV7-6|TRBD2
CASSIGTSGYNEQFF
TGTGCCAGCAGTATTGGGACTAGCGGGTACAATGAGCAGTTCTTC
>TRBJ2-2|NA|TRBV5-1|NA
CASSLDVTGELFF
TGCGCCAGCAGCTTGGATGTAACGGGGGAGCTGTTTTTT
>TRBJ2-1|NA|TRBV9|NA
CASSVATTSNEQFF
TGTGCCAGCAGCGTAGCTACAACTAGCAATGAGCAGTTCTTC
>TRBJ1-1|NA|TRBV5-1|NA
CASSREGYGSEAFF
TGCGCCAGCAGCAGAGAGGGGTATGGCTCTGAAGCTTTCTTT
>TRBJ2-7|NA|TRBV9|NA
CASSVEGLPYEQYF
TGTGCCAGCAGCGTAGAAGGCCTCCCCTACGAGCAGTACTTC
>TRBJ2-1|NA|TRBV19|TRBD2
CASSPQPLAGVTYNEQFF
TGTGCCAGTAGTCCCCAACCGTTGGCGGGAGTAACCTACAATGAGCAGTTCTTC
>TRBJ1-3|NA|TRBV7-6|NA
CASSLQGRSGNTIYF
TGTGCCAGCAGCTTACAGGGCCGCTCTGGAAACACCATATATTTT
>TRBJ1-3|NA|TRBV29-1|TRBD1
CSGTDSGNTIYF
TGCAGTGGGACAGACTCTGGAAACACCATATATTTT
>TRBJ1-5|NA|TRBV2|TRBD1
CASKDRGETQPQHF
TGTGCCAGCAAGGACAGGGGGGAGACTCAGCCCCAGCATTTT
>TRBJ1-1|NA|TRBV3-1/TRBV3-2|NA
CASSQDRGTEAFF
TGTGCCAGCAGCCAAGACAGGGGAACTGAAGCTTTCTTT
>TRBJ2-7|once|TRBV12-3/TRBV12-4|NA
CVSSYSYEQYF
TGTGTCAGCAGTTACTCCTACGAGCAGTACTTC
>TRBJ2-7|NA|TRBV12-3/TRBV12-4|TRBD1
CASSSGTGRMQYF
TGTGCCAGCAGTTCCGGGACAGGGCGGATGCAGTACTTC
>TRBJ2-3|NA|TRBV11-3|NA
CASSFSSDTRTDTQYF
TGTGCCAGCAGCTTTTCGTCGGACACCCGCACAGATACGCAGTATTTT
>TRBJ2-5|NA|TRBV18|NA
CASSPPSQGREETQYF
TGTGCCAGCTCACCACCTTCCCAGGGTAGAGAAGAGACCCAGTACTTC
>TRBJ2-1|NA|TRBV11-3|TRBD2
CASCQREGLTYYNEQFF
TGTGCCAGCTGCCAGCGGGAGGGCCTAACCTATTACAATGAGCAGTTCTTC
>TRBJ1-4|NA|TRBV2|NA
CASIGGAGEKLFF
TGTGCCAGCATCGGGGGGGCTGGTGAAAAACTGTTTTTT
>TRBJ1-1|NA|TRBV9|NA
CASSVTAGLNTEAFF
TGTGCCAGCAGCGTAACCGCAGGCTTGAACACTGAAGCTTTCTTT
>TRBJ2-1|NA|TRBV29-1|NA
CSVVPGVNEQFF
TGCAGCGTTGTGCCAGGAGTAAATGAGCAGTTCTTC
>TRBJ2-7|once|TRBV10-3|TRBD1
CAISEGDRGGNEQYF
TGTGCCATCAGTGAAGGTGACAGGGGAGGAAACGAGCAGTACTTC